The clone carrying this T cell receptor beta chain was recorded a few times. Measured with immunoSEQ multiplex PCR; TCRdb has only the in-frame clones, and not every one. The sample yields about 330,000 clones, around 90% seen once. The data are from a study of blood T cell repertoires in COVID-19. The CDR3 extends over 15 amino acids. Germline V gene lookup returns CDR1 MNHNY and CDR2 SVGAGI (reference sequence). V was shortened by 5 bases and J by 7 bases, with 15 bases between the two germline ends. V usage is TRBV6-6 and J usage is TRBJ1-6, with a possible D match to TRBD1 (6 bases). Sequences were obtained from peripheral blood. The sequence was obtained from a man aged 25 to 40 with COVID-19, enrolled during active disease. This CDR3 reads CASSPGVALNSPLHF. The CDR3 DNA reads as TGTGCCAGCAGTCCAGGGGTCGCGCTCAATTCACCCCTCCACTTT.